This T cell receptor (beta chain) was found in a study of shared clonotypes between healthy human individuals. About the study: Three CD4 naive, three CD4 memory, two CD8 naive and one CD8 memory plate were used per donor.

Findings and limits, study-wide: A handful of donors held about 5.1% of naive CD4 clonotypes in common.

The CDR3 runs to 17 residues. Germline CDR1 is SGHRS and CDR2 is YFSETQ. V lost 4 bases and J lost 0; bases outside the gene matches: 6. Comments on this clone: Antigen: not known. The same CDR3 arises from other DNA sequences in this sample as well.

TCRdb keeps only in-frame clones here, not all; method: immunoSEQ multiplex PCR. There are roughly 2.5 million clones in the sample; 85% to 95% occur only once, and over 0.12% lies in the top ten. The chain uses TRBV5-1 and TRBJ2-3; 12 nucleotides line up with TRBD2. Input material: naive CD4+ T cells sorted from blood. Subset indicated: CD45RA+ positively selected. The source of this sequence is a man aged 18 to 29 in good health. The CDR3 loop is CASSAGTSGSSTDTQYF. The CDR3 bases are TGCGCCAGCAGCGCCGGGACTAGCGGGTCTAGCACAGATACGCAGTATTTT.